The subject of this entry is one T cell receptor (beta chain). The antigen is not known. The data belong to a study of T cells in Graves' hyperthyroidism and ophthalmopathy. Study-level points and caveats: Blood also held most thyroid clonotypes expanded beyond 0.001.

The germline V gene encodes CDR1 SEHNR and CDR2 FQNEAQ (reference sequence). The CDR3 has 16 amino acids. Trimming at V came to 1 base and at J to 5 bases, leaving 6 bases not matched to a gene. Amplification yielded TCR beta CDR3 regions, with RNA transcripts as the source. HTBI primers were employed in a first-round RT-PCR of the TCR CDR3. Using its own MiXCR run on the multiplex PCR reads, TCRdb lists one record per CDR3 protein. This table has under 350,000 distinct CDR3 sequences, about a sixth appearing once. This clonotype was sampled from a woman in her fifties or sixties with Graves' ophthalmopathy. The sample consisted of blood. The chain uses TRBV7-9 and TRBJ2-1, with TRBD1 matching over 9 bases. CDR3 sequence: CASSLETGGTDNEQFF. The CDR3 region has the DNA TGTGCCAGCAGCTTAGAGACAGGGGGGACGGACAATGAGCAGTTCTTC.